The following is a TCR beta chain sequence with its context. The V segment lost 1 base and the J segment 4 bases; nucleotides outside the gene matches: 6. Germline V gene sequence: CDR1 SGHRS, CDR2 YFSETQ. The CDR3 contains 16 residues. The sample originates from a study of PD-L1 blockade in urothelial cancer. Study overall: Blood gave a median approximately 150,000 T cells.

Assay: immunoSEQ multiplex PCR; the TCRdb copy retains only in-frame clones and omits some. The repertoire includes about 84,000 clones, roughly 87% of them detected once, and more than 8% sits in the top ten. The rearrangement uses TRBV5-1 and TRBJ2-2; 8 bases map to TRBD2. The clonotype was recovered from a man in his 70s with urothelial cancer. Sequenced material: PBMCs, taken around atezolizumab (anti-PD-L1) treatment. For the CDR3, the DNA is TGCGCCAGCAGCTTGAGTGGGCTAGCGGGCACCGGGGAGCTGTTTTTT. It codes for CASSLSGLAGTGELFF.